This TCR beta chain came from a study of identical twins. TCRdb independently ran MiXCR on the 5' RACE reads; one entry per CDR3 protein. The table has under 900,000 distinct CDR3 sequences, over 15% seen once; the top ten hold about an eighth. Between the trimmed V and J ends, which lost 2 bases and 6 bases, there was a span of 7 bases. The CDR3 totals 12 residues. CDR1 DFQATT and CDR2 SNEGSKA come from the germline V gene (reference sequence). Every one of the donors was a healthy Caucasian. These data are also associated with another study on T cells expressing NK-cell markers. That paper notes: Sorted T-cell subsets CD3+CD56+NKG2C+, CD3+CD56+NKG2C- and CD3+CD56-NKG2C+ were TCR beta-sequenced. The sorts in several experiments were restricted to alpha-beta TCR T cells by an anti-gamma-delta TCR antibody. The CD3+CD56-NKG2C+ fraction of a handful of donors was also led by these clonotypes.

This chain joins TRBV20-1 and TRBJ2-2, with D possibly being TRBD1 (6 bases). The source is a woman under 30 in good health. Sequencing was performed on PBMCs. The CDR3 region has the DNA TGCAGTGCTAGATACAGGGCCGGGGAGCTGTTTTTT. Translating gives CSARYRAGELFF.